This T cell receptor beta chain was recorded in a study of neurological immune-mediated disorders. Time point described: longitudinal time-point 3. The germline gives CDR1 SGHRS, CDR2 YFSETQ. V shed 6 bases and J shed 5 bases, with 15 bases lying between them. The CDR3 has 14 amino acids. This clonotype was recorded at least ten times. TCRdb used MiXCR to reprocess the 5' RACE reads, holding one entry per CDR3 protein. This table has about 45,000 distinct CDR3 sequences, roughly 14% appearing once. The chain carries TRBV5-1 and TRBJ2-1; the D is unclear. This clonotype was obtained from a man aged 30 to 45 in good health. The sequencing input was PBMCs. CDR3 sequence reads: CASTPTPSDNEQFF. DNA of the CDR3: TGCGCCAGCACTCCGACCCCTTCCGACAATGAGCAGTTCTTC.